This T cell receptor (beta chain) derives from a study of blood T cell repertoires in COVID-19. For the study at large: Acute-phase and convalescent COVID-19 samples originated in the United States, Italy and Spain. Sources were T cells, B-cell-depleted T cells, or PBMCs; the material itself was cDNA or gDNA.

Per the study methods: Estimation of nucleated cell counts was performed using reference gene primer amplification. Assay: immunoSEQ multiplex PCR; the TCRdb copy retains only in-frame clones and omits some. V and J calls and clone size are as listed in that table; D and trimming were resolved from the DNA. The sample holds approximately 150,000 clones, roughly 85% seen once. After removal of 5 bases from V and 6 bases from J, the junction contained 9 bases not matched to a gene. In germline, CDR1 is LNHDA, CDR2 SQIVND (reference sequence). The CDR3 is 15 residues long. Sequencing was carried out using peripheral blood. The chain combines TRBV19 with TRBJ1-2; TRBD1 aligns across 10 bases. The sequence came from a man in his forties or fifties with acute or convalescent COVID-19. The CDR3 region is CASSPETGGAHGYTF. CDR3 nucleotide sequence: TGTGCCAGTAGTCCTGAGACAGGGGGCGCCCATGGCTACACCTTC.